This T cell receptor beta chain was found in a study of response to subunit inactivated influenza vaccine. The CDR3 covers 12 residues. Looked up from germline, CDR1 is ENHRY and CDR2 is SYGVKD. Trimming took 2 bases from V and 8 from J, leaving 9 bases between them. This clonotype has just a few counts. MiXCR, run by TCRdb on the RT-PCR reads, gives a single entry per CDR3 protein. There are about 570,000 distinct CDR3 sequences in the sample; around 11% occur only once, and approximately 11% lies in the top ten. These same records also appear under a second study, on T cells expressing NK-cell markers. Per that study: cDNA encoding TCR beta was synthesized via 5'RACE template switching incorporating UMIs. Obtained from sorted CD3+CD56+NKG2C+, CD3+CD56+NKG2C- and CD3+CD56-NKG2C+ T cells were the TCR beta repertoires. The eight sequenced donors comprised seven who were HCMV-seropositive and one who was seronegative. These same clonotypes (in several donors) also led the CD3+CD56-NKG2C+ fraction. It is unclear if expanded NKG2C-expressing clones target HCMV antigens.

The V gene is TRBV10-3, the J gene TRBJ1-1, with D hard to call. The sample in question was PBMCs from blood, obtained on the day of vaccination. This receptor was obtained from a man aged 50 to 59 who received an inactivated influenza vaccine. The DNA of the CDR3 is TGTGCCATCAGTGAGCATTCCAGCGAAGCTTTCTTT. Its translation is CAISEHSSEAFF.